These 24 T cell receptor beta chains were all obtained from the same sample, sequenced in a study of identifying expanded T cells in peripheral blood (dated by TCRdb to between 2019 and 2020). The library was produced with the immunoSEQ multiplex PCR assay. TCRdb obtained this table from immuneACCESS and retained in-frame rearrangements with V and J assigned. These tables miss some clones; where compared with another copy, unresolved V genes account for less than half of the shortfall, and the remainder is unexplained. A total of about 58,000 clones appear in this sample, over 75% of them only once. Together, the top ten hold approximately 15% of the sample. Material: blood. These receptors were taken from a person aged 18 to 70 in good health.

This clone came up many times. This chain connects TRBV15 to TRBJ2-7; D might be TRBD1 (5 bases). The CDR3 covers 13 residues. The germline V gene encodes CDR1 LNHNV and CDR2 YYDKDF (reference sequence). V shed 8 bases and J shed 3 bases, with 14 bases lying between them. This chain's CDR3 is CATGKGPYYEQYF. As DNA, the CDR3 is TGTGCCACCGGGAAGGGGCCCTACTACGAGCAGTACTTC.

The genes are TRBV7-2 and TRBJ1-3; 9 nucleotides align to TRBD1. Losses at the gene ends were 0 bases for V and 2 bases for J; bases not matched to a gene: 2. CDR3 length equals 16 residues. The germline V gene encodes CDR1 SGHTA and CDR2 FQGNSA. The DNA of the CDR3 is TGTGCCAGCAGCTTAGCCACAGGGGGCACTGGAAACACCATATATTTT. It yields the protein CASSLATGGTGNTIYF.

The chain has TRBV5-8 and TRBJ2-7, with D unclear. The germline V gene has CDR1 SGHTS and CDR2 YDEGEE. Trimming removed 5 bases at V and 0 bases at J, with 6 bases between. The CDR3 length is 12 residues. The CDR3 region has the DNA TGTGCCAGCAGTGAAGTCTCCTACGAGCAGTACTTC. Amino acids: CASSEVSYEQYF.

This clone appeared a few times. The chain joins TRBV6-5 to TRBJ2-5, with TRBD1 as a possible D gene (6 bases). With 10 bases removed from V and 8 bases from J, the gap between germline ends came to 17 bases. The CDR3 is 12 residues long. Germline lookup yields CDR1 MNHEY and CDR2 SVGAGI. The CDR3 loop reads CATGTQGLTQYF. Written as DNA, the CDR3 is TGTGCCACCGGTACACAGGGTCTTACCCAGTACTTC.

This rearrangement joins TRBV4-1 to TRBJ2-5, with D perhaps matching TRBD1 (5 bases). This CDR3 is built from 15 residues. In germline, CDR1 is MGHRA, CDR2 YSYEKL. The ends were cut back, 0 bases at V and 5 bases at J, with 13 bases in the middle. The CDR3 is CASSQETAGRETQYF. For the CDR3, the DNA is TGCGCCAGCAGCCAAGAAACTGCAGGGCGGGAGACCCAGTACTTC.

The chain has TRBV7-8 and TRBJ2-2, with 7 bases aligning to TRBD1. V lost 8 bases and J lost 7; bases outside the gene matches: 10. The CDR3 contains 14 residues. The germline V gene encodes CDR1 SGHVS and CDR2 FQNEAQ. CDR3 residues: CASLWTGSNGELFF. CDR3 sequence (DNA): TGTGCCAGCTTATGGACAGGATCCAACGGGGAGCTGTTTTTT. The full variable domain, completed using reference TRBV7-8 and TRBJ2-2, is GAGVSQSPRYKVAKRGQDVALRCDPISGHVSLFWYQQALGQGPEFLTYFQNEAQLDKSGLPSDRFFAERPEGSVSTLKIQRTQQEDSAVYLCASLWTGSNGELFFGEGSRLTVL.

The chain recombines TRBV5-4 with TRBJ2-1, with 9 nucleotides matching TRBD2. The ends lost 5 bases at V and 7 bases at J; junction bases unmatched: 10. Germline V gives CDR1 SGHNT, CDR2 YYREEE (reference sequence). The CDR3 has 15 amino acids. CDR3: CASRPGTSTQNEQFF. In DNA form, the CDR3 reads TGTGCCAGCAGGCCCGGGACTAGCACTCAAAATGAGCAGTTCTTC.

The chain uses TRBV20-1 and TRBJ2-1; the D is unclear. The length of the CDR3 is 11 residues. V lost 6 bases, J lost 8 bases, and 11 bases lay in between. Per the germline V gene, CDR1 is DFQATT and CDR2 is SNEGSKA (reference sequence). CDR3 coding DNA: TGCAGTGCAACCAGGACCGATGAGCAGTTCTTC. This translates into CSATRTDEQFF.

The chain has TRBV4-2 and TRBJ1-2, with D possibly TRBD1 on 6 matching bases. V was cut by 1 base and J by 4 bases, with 13 bases left in between. In germline, CDR1 is LGHNA, CDR2 YNFKEQ. The CDR3 has 15 amino acids. CDR3 loop: CASSQVGEQGYGYTF. The CDR3, as DNA: TGTGCCAGCAGCCAAGTAGGGGAACAGGGCTATGGCTACACCTTC.

Of note for this clone: This sample also contains other DNA sequences that code for the same CDR3. The CDR3 sequence: CSVDRQGGGYTF. The DNA of the CDR3 is TGCAGCGTTGATCGGCAGGGCGGGGGCTACACCTTC. The chain has TRBV29-1 and TRBJ1-2; a possible D gene is TRBD1 (5 bases). The germline gives CDR1 SQVTM, CDR2 ANQGSEA. Between the trimmed V and J ends, which lost 3 bases and 8 bases, there was a span of 13 bases. There are 12 residues in the CDR3.

V usage is TRBV5-8 and J usage is TRBJ1-4; 10 nucleotides line up with TRBD1. This CDR3 is built from 15 residues. The V gene's germline CDR1 is SGHTS and CDR2 YDEGEE. Trimming at V came to 0 bases and at J to 6 bases, leaving 2 bases not matched to a gene. CDR3 nucleotides: TGTGCCAGCAGCTTGGGACAGGGGGCAGATGAAAAACTGTTTTTT. Its protein is CASSLGQGADEKLFF.

This clone was recorded a few times. The rearrangement links TRBV6-6 to TRBJ1-5, with D perhaps matching TRBD1 (5 bases). The CDR3 runs 14 residues. Germline CDR1 MNHNY, CDR2 SVGAGI (reference sequence). V lost 5 bases, J lost 7 bases, and 15 bases lay in between. CDR3 in DNA: TGTGCCAGCAGTACCGGGACCGTTGGACAGCCCCAGCATTTT. It translates to CASSTGTVGQPQHF.

The genes are TRBV2 and TRBJ2-2; D perhaps matches TRBD2 (7 bases). Between the trimmed V and J ends, which lost 1 base and 5 bases, there was a span of 11 bases. There are 15 residues in the CDR3. Germline V gene lookup returns CDR1 SNHLY and CDR2 FYNNEI. The CDR3 sequence is CASSEVRGGTGELFF. The CDR3 nucleotides are TGTGCCAGCAGTGAAGTAAGGGGGGGGACCGGGGAGCTGTTTTTT. The entire variable domain, with the rest obtained from reference TRBV2 and TRBJ2-2, is as follows: EPEVTQTPSHQVTQMGQEVILRCVPISNHLYFYWYRQILGQKVEFLVSFYNNEISEKSEIFDDQFSVERPDGSNFTLKIRSTKLEDSAMYFCASSEVRGGTGELFFGEGSRLTVL.

This chain links TRBV2 with TRBJ1-2; D remains unclear. The CDR3 sequence is 14 residues long. From germline, CDR1 is SNHLY and CDR2 FYNNEI. V was clipped by 7 bases and J by 2 bases, with 14 bases between them. CDR3 DNA: TGTGCCAGCACTGGCGATTCCCTAAACTATGGCTACACCTTC. It is translated as CASTGDSLNYGYTF.

CDR3: CASSRKVTSGGAQNEQFF. CDR3 DNA: TGTGCCAGTAGTCGCAAAGTGACTAGCGGGGGGGCCCAGAATGAGCAGTTCTTC. V is TRBV19 and J is TRBJ2-1; 14 bases are a match to TRBD2. The J segment lost 7 bases and the V segment lost 5 bases, leaving 13 bases of the junction unmatched. Per germline, CDR1 LNHDA and CDR2 SQIVND (reference sequence). The CDR3 loop spans 18 amino acids.

This sequence joins TRBV5-4 and TRBJ2-5; tentatively, D is TRBD2 (6 bases). V lost 3 bases, J lost 4 bases, and 13 bases lay in between. Germline loops: CDR1 SGHNT, CDR2 YYREEE (reference sequence). The CDR3 has 14 residues. The CDR3 protein is CASSWDLRGETQYF. The CDR3 nucleotides read TGTGCCAGCAGCTGGGACTTGCGCGGAGAGACCCAGTACTTC.

In its sample, this clone ranks as medium-sized. The chain has TRBV9 and TRBJ2-1; 11 bases are a match to TRBD2. The length of the CDR3 is 15 residues. Trimming at V came to 4 bases and at J to 7 bases, leaving 7 bases not matched to a gene. Germline CDR1 is SGDLS and CDR2 is YYNGEE. The CDR3 region is CASSLTSGRSNEQFF. In nucleotides, the CDR3 is TGTGCCAGCAGCCTAACTAGCGGGAGAAGTAATGAGCAGTTCTTC.

The chain is built from TRBV9 and TRBJ2-3; D possibly matches TRBD1 or TRBD2 (5 bases each). V was pared by 0 bases and J by 6 bases, with 14 bases between. There are 15 residues in the CDR3. In germline, CDR1 is SGDLS, CDR2 YYNGEE. This CDR3 is CASSVAPGSGDTQYF. CDR3 sequence (DNA): TGTGCCAGCAGCGTAGCGCCAGGGTCGGGGGATACGCAGTATTTT.

This clone was detected only a few times. The chain has TRBV5-1 and TRBJ2-3, with 9 bases matching TRBD2. J lost 2 bases, V lost 4 bases, and 8 bases had no gene match. Looked up from germline, CDR1 is SGHRS and CDR2 is YFSETQ. This CDR3 has 16 amino acids. DNA of the CDR3: TGCGCCAGCAGCCCCGAAGCGGGGGGCCTCACAGATACGCAGTATTTT. It translates to CASSPEAGGLTDTQYF.

V is TRBV4-1 and J is TRBJ1-2; 8 bases align to TRBD1. The CDR3 runs to 15 residues. The V and J ends lost 1 base and 7 bases, in that order; junction bases with no gene match: 8. Germline V CDR1 and CDR2: MGHRA, YSYEKL. The CDR3 spells CASSQARTGTPGYTF. In DNA, the CDR3 is TGCGCCAGCAGCCAAGCGCGGACAGGGACCCCTGGCTACACCTTC.

The chain uses TRBV7-6 and TRBJ2-5; no clear D gene. The V end was cut by 1 base, the J end by 3 bases, with 3 bases between. CDR3 length: 12 amino acids. Germline V gene data show CDR1 as SGHVS and CDR2 as FNYEAQ. The DNA for the CDR3 is TGTGCCAGCAGCTTAGGGAAAGAGACCCAGTACTTC. The encoded protein is CASSLGKETQYF.

The CDR3 DNA follows: TGTGCCAGCAGTGAACCTGGCACGCAATCCTACGAGCAGTACGTC. Translation: CASSEPGTQSYEQYV. The rearrangement links TRBV6-1 to TRBJ2-7; no clear D gene. Trimming pared 2 bases from V and 1 base from J, leaving 12 bases between. Germline CDR1 MNHNS, CDR2 SASEGT. CDR3 length equals 15 residues.

This clone was picked up many times. The rearrangement joins TRBV5-1 to TRBJ2-7; a weak D match, TRBD2 (5 bases). V dropped 2 bases and J dropped 0 bases, with 9 bases sitting between them. This CDR3 region has 14 residues. Per the germline V gene, CDR1 is SGHRS and CDR2 is YFSETQ. CDR3 loop: CASSLGLSSYEQYF. The CDR3 bases are TGCGCCAGCAGCTTAGGACTTAGCTCCTACGAGCAGTACTTC.

This clone was observed once. CDR3 protein: CASTGGATYEQYF. DNA of the CDR3: TGTGCCAGCACAGGGGGCGCAACCTACGAGCAGTACTTC. V and J are TRBV7-9 and TRBJ2-7, with 8 bases matching TRBD1. Germline loops: CDR1 SEHNR, CDR2 FQNEAQ (reference sequence). The V and J ends lost 7 bases and 2 bases, in that order; junction bases with no gene match: 4. The CDR3 covers 13 residues.